The 6 T cell receptor beta chains in this list originate from one sample, sequenced in a study of T-cell memory formation after mild COVID-19. TCRdb processed the 5' RACE reads anew with MiXCR; each CDR3 protein has one entry. The table includes around 250,000 distinct CDR3 sequences, 15% detected once. The sequencing input was PBMCs or a T cell subset sorted from them (not recorded which). These receptors came from an adult woman who had mild COVID-19 (a few samples of this study predate the infection). Cell type and time point are not known.

Only a few counts were recorded for this clonotype. The chain recombines TRBV5-1 with TRBJ2-3; no clear D. In germline, CDR1 is SGHRS, CDR2 YFSETQ. The V gene lost 4 bases and the J gene lost 0 bases, with 9 bases spanning the gap. The CDR3 loop spans 14 amino acids. The CDR3 DNA follows: TGCGCCAGCAGCCGTATTTCTAGCACAGATACGCAGTATTTT. Its translation is CASSRISSTDTQYF.

The rearrangement joins TRBV15 to TRBJ2-5, with 8 bases matching TRBD1. The CDR3 runs 19 residues. V lost 3 bases to trimming and J lost 4 bases; unmatched junction nucleotides: 19. In germline, CDR1 is LNHNV, CDR2 YYDKDF (reference sequence). The CDR3 spells CATSRTADPDRVRGETQYF. CDR3 sequence (DNA): TGTGCCACCAGCAGGACGGCAGACCCGGACAGGGTGAGGGGAGAGACCCAGTACTTC.

The J gene is TRBJ2-3, the V gene TRBV4-2, with 8 nucleotides matching TRBD1. Germline V gene sequence: CDR1 LGHNA, CDR2 YNFKEQ. The CDR3 has 17 amino acids. The V and J ends lost 0 bases and 1 base, in that order; junction bases with no gene match: 6. The DNA of the CDR3 is TGTGCCAGCAGCCAAGAACTCGGGACAGGTGGCACAGATACGCAGTATTTT. The encoded protein is CASSQELGTGGTDTQYF.

CDR3 bases: TGTGCCAGCAGCGGGGTTCGACAGGGCCTCACAGATACGCAGTATTTT. It yields the protein CASSGVRQGLTDTQYF. The J gene is TRBJ2-3, the V gene TRBV9, with 7 bases identical to TRBD1. Trimming removed 3 bases from V and 2 bases from J; junction bases left unmatched: 9. The CDR3 covers 16 residues. CDR1 is SGDLS and CDR2 is YYNGEE in the germline V gene. Complete variable domain (other parts from reference TRBV9 and TRBJ2-3): DSGVTQTPKHLITATGQRVTLRCSPRSGDLSVYWYQQSLDQGLQFLIQYYNGEERAKGNILERFSAQQFPDLHSELNLSSLELGDSALYFCASSGVRQGLTDTQYFGPGTRLTVL.

There are many counts of this clonotype. The V and J genes are TRBV7-2 and TRBJ1-5; the D gene is possibly TRBD1 (6 bases). The CDR3 is 15 residues long. Trimming pared 5 bases from V and 4 bases from J, leaving 15 bases between. Germline values: CDR1 SGHTA, CDR2 FQGNSA. The CDR3 DNA sequence: TGTGCCAGCAGCCTGCGCAGGGGCCCAAATCAGCCCCAGCATTTT. This gives the protein CASSLRRGPNQPQHF.

The V and J genes are TRBV7-2 and TRBJ1-1; possible D gene TRBD1, 6 bases. CDR1 is SGHTA, CDR2 FQGNSA, per germline. Trimming pared 6 bases from V and 4 bases from J, leaving 18 bases between. The length of the CDR3 is 15 residues. The CDR3 sequence is CASSSSGGGITEAFF. CDR3 sequence (DNA): TGTGCCAGCAGTTCAAGTGGGGGCGGTATCACTGAAGCTTTCTTT.